A selection of T cell receptor beta chains follows, all from one sample in a study of OX40 agonist ivuxolimab in advanced cancers. Some clones are missing from TCRdb's copy, which holds only in-frame ones; the method was immunoSEQ multiplex PCR. The sample includes around 41,000 clones, around 90% of them seen just once. The sequencing used CD4+ or CD8+ T cells sorted from blood, collected in a trial of the OX40 agonist ivuxolimab. All receptors derive from an adult with an advanced solid tumor such as melanoma, head and neck, liver or kidney cancer. CDR3s include the opening cysteine and the closing phenylalanine or tryptophan. Each record gives: D gene, clone size, J gene, V gene, CDR3 DNA, CDR3 protein. D genes are given only for firm matches. Clone size appears in some rows only: once, few, many, or a class for an expanded clone.

>NA|NA|TRBJ2-3|TRBV19
TGTGCCAGTAGTATCTCGAGTAGCACAGATACGCAGTATTTT
CASSISSSTDTQYF
>NA|NA|TRBJ2-7|TRBV6-1
TGTGCCAGCAGTGATCGTCCGGACAGAGGACCGTACTTC
CASSDRPDRGPYF
>NA|NA|TRBJ1-1|TRBV7-8
TGTGCCAGCAGCTTAGGGAAGCCTAGCGCTGAAGCTTTCTTT
CASSLGKPSAEAFF
>NA|once|TRBJ2-5|TRBV2
TGTGCCAGCAGTGAAGGGCTCAGACAAGAGACCCAGTACTTC
CASSEGLRQETQYF
>NA|once|TRBJ1-3|TRBV28
TGTGCCAGCAGTTTACGCCCTTTCTCTGGAAACACCATATATTTT
CASSLRPFSGNTIYF
>TRBD1|once|TRBJ1-4|TRBV18
TGTGCCAGCACCCGTGGGACAGGGGGCGAAAAACTGTTTTTT
CASTRGTGGEKLFF
>NA|NA|TRBJ2-1|TRBV2
TGTGCCAGCACGCTTATACCTGGGAATGAGCAGTTCTTC
CASTLIPGNEQFF
>TRBD1|NA|TRBJ1-2|TRBV2
TGTGCCAGCAGTGAACAGGGGGCTGGATATGGCTACACCTTC
CASSEQGAGYGYTF
>NA|NA|TRBJ1-5|TRBV7-6
TGTGCCAGCAGCTTAGGGGGAAATAGCAATCAGCCCCAGCATTTT
CASSLGGNSNQPQHF
>TRBD2|NA|TRBJ2-2|TRBV27
TGTGCCAGCAGTCCTTCTAGCGGGAGTTTCACCGGGGAGCTGTTTTTT
CASSPSSGSFTGELFF
>NA|once|TRBJ2-1|TRBV5-1
TGCGCCAGCAGCCCTTTTTATGGCAATGAGCAGTTCTTC
CASSPFYGNEQFF
>TRBD1|few|TRBJ2-7|TRBV2
TGTGCCAGCAGTAGGGACAGAGAGTACGAGCAGTACTTC
CASSRDREYEQYF
>NA|NA|TRBJ2-7|TRBV5-1
TGCGCCAGCAGCTTGACAGGGGAGGCCTACGAGCAGTACTTC
CASSLTGEAYEQYF
>NA|NA|TRBJ2-1|TRBV5-8
TGTGCCAGCAGCAGAGTGGGGAGCTCCTACAATGAGCAGTTCTTC
CASSRVGSSYNEQFF
>NA|NA|TRBJ1-5|TRBV15
TGTGCCACCAGCAGAGATCCTACTGGGGCGGGTCAGCCCCAGCATTTT
CATSRDPTGAGQPQHF
>TRBD2|once|TRBJ2-3|TRBV28
TGTGCCAGCAGTTTATGGACTAGCGGGAATGTAGATACGCAGTATTTT
CASSLWTSGNVDTQYF
>TRBD2|NA|TRBJ2-2|TRBV11-2
TGTGCCAGCAGCTCCAGCGGGATTACCGGGGAGCTGTTTTTT
CASSSSGITGELFF
>NA|NA|TRBJ2-7|TRBV30
TGTGCCTGGAGTGTACTGAGCGGCTACGAGCAGTACTTC
CAWSVLSGYEQYF
>TRBD1|NA|TRBJ2-7|TRBV9
TGTGCCAGCAGCGTAGGGGGACAGGGGGCCCACGAGCAGTACTTC
CASSVGGQGAHEQYF
>TRBD2|NA|TRBJ2-7|TRBV6-5
TGTGCCAGCAAGAGCGGGAGTAAAGAGCAGTACTTC
CASKSGSKEQYF
>NA|NA|TRBJ2-2|TRBV7-7
TGTGCTAGCAGCTTAGGAGTAGGTGGGGAGCTGTTTTTT
CASSLGVGGELFF
>NA|NA|TRBJ2-5|TRBV27
TGTGCCAGCAGTTTATCAAGGGGCGGCGAAGAGACCCAGTACTTC
CASSLSRGGEETQYF
>TRBD2|NA|TRBJ2-7|TRBV2
TGTGCCAGCACTCCAGCGGGAGGAAGCTACGAGCAGTACTTC
CASTPAGGSYEQYF
>NA|NA|TRBJ1-1|TRBV28
TGTGCCAGCCATAGGGATTTGAACACTGAAGCTTTCTTT
CASHRDLNTEAFF
>NA|NA|TRBJ2-1|TRBV6-5
TGTGCCAGCAGTTACCGAGACAATGAGCAGTTCTTC
CASSYRDNEQFF
>TRBD2|NA|TRBJ2-1|TRBV5-1
TGCGCCAGCAGCCCCTTCGGACTAGCGGGAGGGGGTGAGCAGTTCTTC
CASSPFGLAGGGEQFF
>TRBD2|NA|TRBJ2-5|TRBV6-1
TGTGCCAGCAGTAGGACTAGAACGGAGACCCAGTACTTC
CASSRTRTETQYF
>NA|once|TRBJ2-2|TRBV10-2
TGCGCCAGCAGTGTGAGGATAGCCGGGGAGCTGTTTTTT
CASSVRIAGELFF
>NA|NA|TRBJ1-1|TRBV29-1
TGCAGCGGATTGCGTGGTTCCCAAATGAACACTGAAGCTTTCTTT
CSGLRGSQMNTEAFF
>NA|NA|TRBJ2-6|TRBV28
TGTGCCAGCAGTTTATATAGCGGAAGCTCTGGGGCCAACGTCCTGACTTTC
CASSLYSGSSGANVLTF
>NA|NA|TRBJ2-7|TRBV30
TGTGCCTGGAGTGTTGGCGACTCCTACGAGCAGTACTTC
CAWSVGDSYEQYF
>NA|NA|TRBJ1-1|TRBV19
TGTGCCAGTATTGGGGGAACAAAGAACACTGAAGCTTTCTTT
CASIGGTKNTEAFF
>NA|NA|TRBJ1-6|TRBV7-9
TGTGCCAGCAGCTTACTTGTAACGAGCTCCTATAATTCACCCCTCCACTTT
CASSLLVTSSYNSPLHF
>TRBD1|NA|TRBJ2-5|TRBV5-6
TGTGCCAGCAGCTTGGGGGGGACAGGGGTAGAGACCCAGTACTTC
CASSLGGTGVETQYF
>NA|NA|TRBJ2-7|TRBV9
TGTGCCAGCAGCGTTGGGCCCGGCTACGAGCAGTACTTC
CASSVGPGYEQYF
>NA|NA|TRBJ2-7|TRBV5-1
TGCGCCAGCAGCCGGGACACCTACTACGAGCAGTACTTC
CASSRDTYYEQYF
>NA|NA|TRBJ1-2|TRBV5-1
TGCGCCAGCAGCTTGGATGGGGTGGGCTATGGCTACACCTTC
CASSLDGVGYGYTF
>NA|NA|TRBJ2-1|TRBV4-1
TGCGCCAGCAGCCAGTCCTACAATGAGCAGTTCTTC
CASSQSYNEQFF
>NA|few|TRBJ1-3|TRBV4-1
TGCGCCAGCAGCCAACCCGGGACAAATTTTGGAAACACCATATATTTT
CASSQPGTNFGNTIYF
>NA|NA|TRBJ2-1|TRBV19
TGTGCCAGTACCAACGCGGGACGGAGCTCCTACAATGAGCAGTTCTTC
CASTNAGRSSYNEQFF
>TRBD2|NA|TRBJ2-1|TRBV6-4
TGTGCCAGCAGAGGACTAGCGGGAGCATGGTTCTTC
CASRGLAGAWFF
>TRBD1|NA|TRBJ1-1|TRBV7-3
TGTGCCAGCAGCTCACAGGGGGTCACTGAAGCTTTCTTT
CASSSQGVTEAFF
>NA|NA|TRBJ1-1|TRBV25-1
TGTGCCAGCAGGAGAGACATAGGAGACGCTTTCTTT
CASRRDIGDAFF
>NA|once|TRBJ1-5|TRBV5-5
TGTGCCAGCAGTGCCGACAGTTATAGCAATCAGCCCCAGCATTTT
CASSADSYSNQPQHF
>NA|NA|TRBJ2-3|TRBV2
TGTGCCAGCAGTGAAAACGGGGGCGGAGATACGCAGTATTTT
CASSENGGGDTQYF
>NA|NA|TRBJ1-2|TRBV7-9
TGTGCCAGCAGCTCCCAAATCGTGGGGGCTATCGGCTACACCTTC
CASSSQIVGAIGYTF
>NA|NA|TRBJ2-5|TRBV20-1
TGCAGTGCCAGATCGGAGACCCAGTACTTC
CSARSETQYF
>TRBD1|NA|TRBJ1-2|TRBV7-3
TGTGCCAGCAGCCCCAACCCGGGACAGGATAACTATGGCTACACCTTC
CASSPNPGQDNYGYTF
>NA|NA|TRBJ1-3|TRBV7-9
TGTGCCAGCAGCCCCAGAGCAGACACCATATATTTT
CASSPRADTIYF
>NA|NA|TRBJ1-2|TRBV6-1
TGTGCCAGCAGTGTGCTGGACAGTTATGGCTACACCTTC
CASSVLDSYGYTF
>TRBD2|once|TRBJ2-1|TRBV2
TGTGCCAGCAGTGAATCGTTCGGACTAGCGGTAAGCTCCTACAATGAGCAGTTCTTC
CASSESFGLAVSSYNEQFF
>NA|NA|TRBJ1-4|TRBV19
TGTGCCAGTAGTGGTGGTTGGCAGCTTGCAACTAATGAAAAACTGTTTTTT
CASSGGWQLATNEKLFF
>NA|NA|TRBJ1-1|TRBV6-6
TGTGCCAGCAGTTATGGTAGCACTGAAGCTTTCTTT
CASSYGSTEAFF
>NA|NA|TRBJ2-7|TRBV6-5
TGTGCCAGCAGGGATTCAGACAGATCCTACGAGCAGTACTTC
CASRDSDRSYEQYF
>NA|once|TRBJ1-2|TRBV5-1
TGCGCCAGCAGCTTGGGTGACTCTTCTGGCTACACCTTC
CASSLGDSSGYTF